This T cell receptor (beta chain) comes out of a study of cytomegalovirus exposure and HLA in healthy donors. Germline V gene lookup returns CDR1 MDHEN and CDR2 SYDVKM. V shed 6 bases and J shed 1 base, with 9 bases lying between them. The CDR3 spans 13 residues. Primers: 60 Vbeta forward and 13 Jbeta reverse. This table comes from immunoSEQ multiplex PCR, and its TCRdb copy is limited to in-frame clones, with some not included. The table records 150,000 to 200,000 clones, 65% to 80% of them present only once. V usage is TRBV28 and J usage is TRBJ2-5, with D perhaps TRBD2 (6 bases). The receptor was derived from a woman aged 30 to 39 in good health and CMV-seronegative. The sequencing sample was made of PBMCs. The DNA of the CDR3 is TGTGCCAGCAGAAGGCGGGGCCAAGAGACCCAGTACTTC. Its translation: CASRRRGQETQYF.